The T cell receptor (beta chain) described here comes from a study of tumour-infiltrating T cells in Burkitt lymphoma. V shed 5 bases and J 4 bases; nucleotides not matched to a gene: 6. Germline V gene sequence: CDR1 SGHRS, CDR2 YFSETQ. CDR3 length: 15 residues. The assay was immunoSEQ multiplex PCR, and TCRdb's table has in-frame clones only and misses some. The sample shows thousands of clones, more than 13% of them seen only once. The gene calls are TRBV5-1 and TRBJ1-5, with 10 nucleotides matching TRBD1. The material sequenced was tumor tissue. The origin of this receptor is a human donor with Burkitt lymphoma. The CDR3 nucleotides read TGCGCCAGCAGTACCGGGACAGGGGCAAATCAGCCCCAGCATTTT. Its translation: CASSTGTGANQPQHF.